This T cell receptor (beta chain) originates from a study of shared clonotypes between healthy human individuals. Some clones are missing from TCRdb's copy, which holds only in-frame ones; the method was immunoSEQ multiplex PCR. The table has a few million clones, over 85% seen once; the top ten hold roughly 0.36%. This CDR3 has 13 amino acids. Germline CDR1 SQVTM, CDR2 ANQGSEA. V was cut by 5 bases and J by 2 bases, with 11 bases left in between. The sequencing input was naive CD4+ T cells from PBMCs. Subset noted: CD45RA+ positively selected. The rearrangement uses TRBV29-1 and TRBJ2-3, with D maybe TRBD2 (6 bases). This TCR derives from a man aged 18 to 29 in good health. Some clones in this sample may be carry-over from other donors' samples. The CDR3 reads CSVRLGLTDTQYF. The CDR3 DNA is TGCAGCGTTAGGTTGGGACTCACAGATACGCAGTATTTT.